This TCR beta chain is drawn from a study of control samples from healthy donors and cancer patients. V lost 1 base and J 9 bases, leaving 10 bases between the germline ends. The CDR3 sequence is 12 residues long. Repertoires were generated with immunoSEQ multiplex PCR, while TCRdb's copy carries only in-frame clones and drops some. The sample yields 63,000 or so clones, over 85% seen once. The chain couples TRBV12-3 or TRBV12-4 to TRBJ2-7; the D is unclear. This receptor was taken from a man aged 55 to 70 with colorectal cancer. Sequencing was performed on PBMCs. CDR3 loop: CASSLEANTQYF. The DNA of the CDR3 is TGTGCCAGCAGTTTAGAGGCCAACACGCAGTACTTC.